This section outlines one TCR beta chain sequence together with its context. As yet, its antigen is unknown. There are 15 residues in the CDR3. The V and J ends lost 2 bases and 7 bases respectively, with 17 bases between them. Germline assignment: CDR1 MNHEY and CDR2 SVGAGI. This specimen comes from a study of vaccination effects on CD4 cells after COVID-19. Repertoires were generated with immunoSEQ multiplex PCR, while TCRdb's copy carries only in-frame clones and drops some. The sample yields 40,000 to 45,000 clones, around 77% seen once. Sequencing in the ViraFEST assay came after antigen-specific CD4+ T cells had been expanded with viral peptide pools, which were used to stimulate PBMC. Following culture for approximately ten days, CD4+ T cells were isolated. Vaccinees lacked prior SARS-CoV-2 infection and tested negative for nucleocapsid antibodies.

The sequencing here drew on CD4+ T cells from PBMCs cultured with HCoV-NL63 spike peptides, taken before COVID-19 vaccination. This chain connects TRBV6-5 to TRBJ1-2; unclear D gene. The TCR sequence derives from a human donor who received a COVID-19 vaccine. CDR3 protein: CASSYSVSGVGGYTF. Written as DNA, the CDR3 is TGTGCCAGCAGTTACAGTGTCAGCGGGGTGGGTGGCTACACCTTC.